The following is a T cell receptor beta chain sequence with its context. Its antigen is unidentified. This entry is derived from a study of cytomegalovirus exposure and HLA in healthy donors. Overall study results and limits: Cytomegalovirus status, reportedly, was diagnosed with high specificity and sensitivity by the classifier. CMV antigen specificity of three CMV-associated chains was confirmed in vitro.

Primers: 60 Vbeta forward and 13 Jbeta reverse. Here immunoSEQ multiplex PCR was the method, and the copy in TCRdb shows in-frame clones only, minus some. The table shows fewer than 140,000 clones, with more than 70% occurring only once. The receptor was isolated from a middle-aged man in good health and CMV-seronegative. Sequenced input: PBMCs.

CDR3 loop: CASRPSDRHNQPQHF. The CDR3 nucleotides read TGTGCCAGCAGACCCTCAGACAGGCACAATCAGCCCCAGCATTTT. This chain connects TRBV6-5 to TRBJ1-5; D may be TRBD1 (6 bases). Trimming pared 6 bases from V and 3 bases from J, leaving 15 bases between. Germline-derived CDR1 and CDR2 are MNHEY and SVGAGI. CDR3 length: 15 residues.